The present T cell receptor beta chain was sequenced within a study of cytomegalovirus exposure and HLA in healthy donors. As for the study in general: Out of about 190 million T cells, an earlier analysis found roughly 110 million unique TCR beta sequences in total. Genetic ancestry analysis placed over 65% of the roughly 400 donors that were genotyped in the Caucasian-associated cluster. Study outcomes and limitations: Some segments of the V type, notably TRBV6-2 and TRBV6-3, were excluded as indistinguishable. A likely sequencing artifact accounted for one observed cluster of highly shared sequence variants.

Trimming removed 4 bases at V and 4 bases at J, with 9 bases between. This CDR3 is built from 13 residues. CDR1 is SGHKS, CDR2 YYEKEE, per germline (reference sequence). PCR used 60 Vbeta primers and 13 Jbeta primers. The table came from immunoSEQ multiplex PCR; TCRdb's copy has only in-frame clones and leaves some out. The table lists over 110,000 clones, 82% of them singletons. With respect to this clone: The antigen remains undetermined.

Sequencing input: PBMCs. The rearrangement joins TRBV5-5 to TRBJ2-1; possible D gene TRBD2, 6 bases. The TCR originated in a male donor in good health and CMV-seronegative. The CDR3 DNA sequence: TGTGCCAGCAGCCGGGGACTGTACAATGAGCAGTTCTTC. Its protein product is CASSRGLYNEQFF.